Detailed here is one TCR beta chain. The antigen is unknown. This sample was included in a study of shared clonotypes between healthy human individuals. Overall study context: The cohort comprised a couple of women and a few men. Their ages spanned 18 to 49 years.

Authors' methods: Filtering differed for immunoSEQ, which gave only junction sequences without quality scores. The repertoire was sequenced with immunoSEQ multiplex PCR; TCRdb's copy has only in-frame clones and lacks some. The DNA was the basis for D and trimming; V, J and clone size are from that table. The sample holds about 320,000 clones, more than 75% seen once. Study-level findings and limits: Compared with memory subsets, naive subsets generally had larger estimated richness.

Sequencing was carried out using memory CD8+ T cells sorted from blood. The subset here: CD45RO+ cells pooled with CCR7-negative TemRA cells. The origin of this receptor is a young man in good health.

In nucleotides, the CDR3 is TGTGCCAGCAGCGAAACTAGCGGGGGCACAGATACGCAGTATTTT. Protein sequence: CASSETSGGTDTQYF. The chain recombines TRBV7-2 with TRBJ2-3; the match to TRBD2 covers 10 bases. This CDR3 has 15 amino acids. J lost 1 base, V lost 5 bases, and 3 bases had no gene match. Germline CDR1 and CDR2: SGHTA and FQGNSA.